A single sample gave rise to the 6 T cell receptor beta chains below, sequenced in a study of T cell responses to AZD1222 COVID-19 vaccine. Sequenced by immunoSEQ multiplex PCR; TCRdb stores in-frame clones only, minus some. This sample has roughly 150,000 clones, with approximately 88% found just once. The sequenced sample was peripheral blood, obtained on day 0 of MenACWY control vaccination. The receptor source for this set is an adult in good health.

The chain couples TRBV6-4 to TRBJ1-1; D not resolved. V lost 3 bases and J 1 base, leaving 3 bases between the germline ends. Germline assignment: CDR1 MRHNA and CDR2 SNTAGT. CDR3 size: 12 residues. The CDR3 bases are TGTGCCAGCAGTGATGAGAACACTGAAGCTTTCTTT. It yields the protein CASSDENTEAFF.

The chain carries TRBV7-3 and TRBJ2-5; tentative D call: TRBD2 (5 bases). Germline V gene data show CDR1 as SGHTA and CDR2 as FQGTGA. Trimming stripped 2 bases from V and 3 bases from J, with 7 bases between. The CDR3 extends over 13 amino acids. DNA of the CDR3: TGTGCCAGCAGCTTACGGCGGGAAGAGACCCAGTACTTC. Residues: CASSLRREETQYF. Combining the CDR3 with reference TRBV7-3 and TRBJ2-5 gives the whole variable domain GAGVSQTPSNKVTEKGKYVELRCDPISGHTALYWYRQSLGQGPEFLIYFQGTGAADDSGLPNDRFFAVRPEGSVSTLKIQRTERGDSAVYLCASSLRREETQYFGPGTRLLVL.

The chain couples TRBV7-8 to TRBJ1-5; no clear D gene. CDR3 length: 12 residues. V lost 1 base to trimming and J lost 11 bases, with 9 bases between them. Germline CDR1 is SGHVS and CDR2 is FQNEAQ. CDR3 in DNA: TGTGCCAGCAGCTTAGGGGAAAACACCCAGCATTTT. This gives the protein CASSLGENTQHF.

The V and J genes are TRBV2 and TRBJ2-5, with D possibly being TRBD2 (6 bases). With 7 bases removed from V and 0 bases from J, the gap between germline ends came to 12 bases. This CDR3 is 14 amino acids long. Germline V gives CDR1 SNHLY, CDR2 FYNNEI. CDR3 DNA sequence: TGTGCCAGCATGGCTAGCGAACACCAAGAGACCCAGTACTTC. It yields the protein CASMASEHQETQYF.

CDR3 in amino acids: CASSYGGALSYEQYF. CDR3 coding DNA: TGTGCCAGCAGTTACGGGGGGGCTCTCTCCTACGAGCAGTACTTC. V usage is TRBV6-2 or TRBV6-3 and J usage is TRBJ2-7; D is perhaps TRBD2 (7 bases). From germline, CDR1 is MNHEY and CDR2 SVGEGT. V was cut by 2 bases and J by 0 bases, with 11 bases left in between. CDR3 length: 15 amino acids.

The chain combines TRBV7-9 with TRBJ2-1; no clear D gene. Trimming removed 3 bases from V and 8 bases from J, with 14 bases in between. Germline CDR1 SEHNR, CDR2 FQNEAQ (reference sequence). The CDR3 is made up of 14 amino acids. CDR3 residues: CASSLPGHRDEQFF. Here the CDR3 DNA reads TGTGCCAGCAGCTTGCCTGGGCATAGGGATGAGCAGTTCTTC. Together with reference TRBV7-9 and TRBJ2-1, the CDR3 gives the full variable domain: DTGVSQNPRHKITKRGQNVTFRCDPISEHNRLYWYRQTLGQGPEFLTYFQNEAQLEKSRLLSDRFSAERPKGSFSTLEIQRTEQGDSAMYLCASSLPGHRDEQFFGPGTRLTVL.